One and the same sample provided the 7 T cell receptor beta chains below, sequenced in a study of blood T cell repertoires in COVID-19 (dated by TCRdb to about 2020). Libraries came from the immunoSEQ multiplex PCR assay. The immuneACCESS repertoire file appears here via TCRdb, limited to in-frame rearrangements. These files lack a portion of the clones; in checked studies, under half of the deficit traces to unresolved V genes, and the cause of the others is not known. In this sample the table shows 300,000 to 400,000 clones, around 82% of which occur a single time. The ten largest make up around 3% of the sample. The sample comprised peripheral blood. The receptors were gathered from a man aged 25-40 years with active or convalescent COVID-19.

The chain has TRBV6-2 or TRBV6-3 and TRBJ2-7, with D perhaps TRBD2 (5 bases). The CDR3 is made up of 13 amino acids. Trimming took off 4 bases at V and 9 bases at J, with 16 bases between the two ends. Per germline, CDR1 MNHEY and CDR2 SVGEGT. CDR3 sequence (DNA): TGTGCCAGCAGTTCCCTCGGAGGCTCGGGGCAGTACTTC. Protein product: CASSSLGGSGQYF.

CDR3 protein: CASGFGREREQYF. The CDR3, as DNA: TGTGCTAGTGGTTTCGGAAGGGAGAGGGAGCAGTACTTC. The chain is built from TRBV12-5 and TRBJ2-7, with TRBD2 as a possible D gene (5 bases). V dropped 3 bases and J dropped 7 bases, with 13 bases sitting between them. The CDR3 is 13 residues long. The V gene's germline CDR1 is LGHNT and CDR2 FRNRAP.

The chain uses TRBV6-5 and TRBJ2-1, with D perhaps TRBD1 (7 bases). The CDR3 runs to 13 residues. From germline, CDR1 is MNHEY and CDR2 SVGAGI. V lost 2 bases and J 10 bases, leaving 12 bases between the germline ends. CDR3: CASSYRAGGEQFF. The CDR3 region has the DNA TGTGCCAGCAGTTACAGGGCAGGGGGGGAGCAGTTCTTC.

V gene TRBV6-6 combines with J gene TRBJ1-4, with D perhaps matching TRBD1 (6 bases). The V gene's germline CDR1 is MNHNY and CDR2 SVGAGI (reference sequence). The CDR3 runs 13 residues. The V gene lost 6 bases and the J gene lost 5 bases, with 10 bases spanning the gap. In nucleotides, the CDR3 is TGTGCCAGCAGCCTAGACAGGAATGAAAAACTGTTTTTT. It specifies CASSLDRNEKLFF.

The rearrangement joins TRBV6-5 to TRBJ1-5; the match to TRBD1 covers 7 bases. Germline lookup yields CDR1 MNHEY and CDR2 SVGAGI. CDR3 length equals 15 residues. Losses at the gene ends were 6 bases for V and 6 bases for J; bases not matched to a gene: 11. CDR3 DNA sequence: TGTGCCAGCAGAGGGGGCGCGGGTATGGGTCAGCCCCAGCATTTT. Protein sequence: CASRGGAGMGQPQHF.

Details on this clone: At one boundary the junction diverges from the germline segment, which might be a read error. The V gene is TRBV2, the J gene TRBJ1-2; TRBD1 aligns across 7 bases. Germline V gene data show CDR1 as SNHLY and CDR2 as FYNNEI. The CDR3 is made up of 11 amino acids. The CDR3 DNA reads TGTGCCAGCAGTGAAGTTACAGGGGAATCCTTC. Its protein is CASSEVTGESF. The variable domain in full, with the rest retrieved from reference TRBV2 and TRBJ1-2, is EPEVTQTPSHQVTQMGQEVILRCVPISNHLYFYWYRQILGQKVEFLVSFYNNEISEKSEIFDDQFSVERPDGSNFTLKIRSTKLEDSAMYFCASSEVTGESFGSGTRLTVV.

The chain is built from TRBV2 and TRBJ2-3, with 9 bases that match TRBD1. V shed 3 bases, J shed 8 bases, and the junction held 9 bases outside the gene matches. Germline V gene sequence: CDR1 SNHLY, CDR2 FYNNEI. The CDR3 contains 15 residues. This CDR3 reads CASSEAGDRVGTQYF. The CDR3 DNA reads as TGTGCCAGCAGTGAGGCGGGGGACAGGGTCGGTACGCAGTATTTT.